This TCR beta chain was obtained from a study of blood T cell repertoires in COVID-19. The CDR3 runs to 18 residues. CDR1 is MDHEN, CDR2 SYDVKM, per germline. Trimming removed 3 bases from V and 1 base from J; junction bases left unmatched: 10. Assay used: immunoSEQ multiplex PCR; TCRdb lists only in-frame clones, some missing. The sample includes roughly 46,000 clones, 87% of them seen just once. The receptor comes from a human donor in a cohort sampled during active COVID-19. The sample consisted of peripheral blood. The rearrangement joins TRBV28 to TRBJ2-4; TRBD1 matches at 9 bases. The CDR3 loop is CASSFYPRTGAAKNIQYF. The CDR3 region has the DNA TGTGCCAGCAGTTTTTACCCCAGGACAGGGGCCGCCAAAAACATTCAGTACTTC.